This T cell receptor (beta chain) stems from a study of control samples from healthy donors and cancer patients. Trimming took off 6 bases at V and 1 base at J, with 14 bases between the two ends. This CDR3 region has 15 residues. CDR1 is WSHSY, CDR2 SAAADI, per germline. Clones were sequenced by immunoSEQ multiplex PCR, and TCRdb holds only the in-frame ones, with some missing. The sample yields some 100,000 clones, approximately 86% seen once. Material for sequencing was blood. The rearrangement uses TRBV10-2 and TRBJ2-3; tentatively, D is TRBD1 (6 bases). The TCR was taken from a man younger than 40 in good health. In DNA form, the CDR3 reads TGCGCCAGCAGCGACACAGGGTTGGGCACAGATACGCAGTATTTT. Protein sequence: CASSDTGLGTDTQYF.